What follows are 8 T cell receptor beta chains derived from one specimen sequenced in a study of early T cells in non-severe SARS-CoV-2 infection. TCRdb analysed the 5' RACE reads with MiXCR anew, one entry per CDR3 protein. The sample comprises fewer than 100,000 distinct CDR3 sequences, roughly 9.4% of which are singletons, and 4.8% rests with the top ten. Material: whole blood. The receptors here all came from an adult who was a healthcare worker with PCR-confirmed SARS-CoV-2 infection or an uninfected control (not recorded which).

This clonotype was counted a few times. This sequence joins TRBV20-1 and TRBJ2-5; 12 nucleotides agree with TRBD2. There are 14 residues in the CDR3. Germline CDR1 is DFQATT and CDR2 is SNEGSKA (reference sequence). With 5 bases clipped from V and 4 bases from J, the junction kept 5 bases outside the gene matches. The CDR3 sequence is CSAFTSGRLETQYF. DNA of the CDR3: TGCAGTGCTTTTACTAGCGGGAGGTTAGAGACCCAGTACTTC.

There are many counts of this clonotype. This chain connects TRBV5-1 to TRBJ1-3, with D unclear. This CDR3 region has 15 residues. Germline loops: CDR1 SGHRS, CDR2 YFSETQ. Trimming took 0 bases from V and 4 from J, leaving 11 bases between them. Here the CDR3 reads CASSLDGTSGNTIYF. Here the CDR3 DNA reads TGCGCCAGCAGCTTGGATGGTACTTCGGGAAACACCATATATTTT.

This clonotype was seen ten or more times. Compared with germline, one end of the junction differs, possibly owing to a read error. The V call is TRBV4-1, the J call TRBJ1-1; D is ambiguous. The V gene's germline CDR1 is MGHRA and CDR2 YSYEKL. CDR3 length: 17 residues. As DNA, the CDR3 is TGCGCCAGCAGCCAAGATGCCTCGTTCCGTCTGAAGACTGAAGCTTTCTTT. Translated: CASSQDASFRLKTEAFF.

There are many counts of this clonotype. V gene TRBV7-8 combines with J gene TRBJ2-5; D is undetermined. Per the germline V gene, CDR1 is SGHVS and CDR2 is FQNEAQ. Trimming cost V 1 base and J 2 bases, with 23 bases left between them. This CDR3 has 19 residues. CDR3 DNA: TGTGCCAGCAGCTTAGTTAGGGTTGCAAACTCACCCCCTCAAGAGACCCAGTACTTC. It encodes CASSLVRVANSPPQETQYF.

In its sample, this clonotype was seen a few times. This rearrangement joins TRBV7-3 to TRBJ2-3; 11 bases are a match to TRBD1. Looked up from germline, CDR1 is SGHTA and CDR2 is FQGTGA. V lost 5 bases and J lost 5; bases outside the gene matches: 9. The CDR3 covers 16 residues. CDR3 nucleotides: TGTGCCAGCAGCAGTAGGACAGGGGGCCTAGGAGATACGCAGTATTTT. Its translation is CASSSRTGGLGDTQYF. The entire variable domain, with the rest obtained from reference TRBV7-3 and TRBJ2-3, is as follows: GAGVSQTPSNKVTEKGKYVELRCDPISGHTALYWYRQSLGQGPEFLIYFQGTGAADDSGLPNDRFFAVRPEGSVSTLKIQRTERGDSAVYLCASSSRTGGLGDTQYFGPGTRLTVL.

This clonotype has a handful of counts. The chain employs TRBV7-9 and TRBJ1-1; D is undetermined. There are 13 residues in the CDR3. Trimming took off 6 bases at V and 4 bases at J, with 12 bases between the two ends. CDR1 and CDR2 (germline): SEHNR, FQNEAQ (reference sequence). CDR3 nucleotides: TGTGCCAGCAGTTCGGTACCCCTCACTGAAGCTTTCTTT. As protein: CASSSVPLTEAFF.

The chain joins TRBV6-1 to TRBJ1-2, with D perhaps matching TRBD1 (5 bases). Germline V CDR1 and CDR2: MNHNS, SASEGT. V was shortened by 2 bases and J by 4 bases, with 5 bases between the two germline ends. The CDR3 is 12 residues long. In DNA, the CDR3 is TGTGCCAGCAGTGAAAGGGGCTATGGCTACACCTTC. Amino acid sequence: CASSERGYGYTF.

This clonotype occurred many times. V is TRBV12-3 or TRBV12-4 and J is TRBJ2-5; possible D gene TRBD2, 6 bases. This CDR3 contains 12 residues. The ends were cut back, 3 bases at V and 5 bases at J, with 7 bases in the middle. The CDR3, as DNA: TGTGCCAGCAGTTTTCGGGGGGAGACCCAGTACTTC. Its protein is CASSFRGETQYF.